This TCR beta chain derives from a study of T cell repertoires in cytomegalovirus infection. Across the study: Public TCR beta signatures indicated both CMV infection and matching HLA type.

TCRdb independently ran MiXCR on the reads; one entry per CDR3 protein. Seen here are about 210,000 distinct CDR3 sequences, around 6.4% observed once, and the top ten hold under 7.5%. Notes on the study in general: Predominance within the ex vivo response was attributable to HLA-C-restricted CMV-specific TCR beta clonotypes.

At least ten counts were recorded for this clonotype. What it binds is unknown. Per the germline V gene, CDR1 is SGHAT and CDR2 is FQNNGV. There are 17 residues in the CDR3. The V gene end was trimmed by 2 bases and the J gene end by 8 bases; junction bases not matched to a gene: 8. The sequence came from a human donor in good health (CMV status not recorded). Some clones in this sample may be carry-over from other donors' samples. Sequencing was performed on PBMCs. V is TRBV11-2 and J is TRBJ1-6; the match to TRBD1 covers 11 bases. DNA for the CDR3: TGTGCCAGCAGCTTAACCGGGACAGGGGGTTCGGATTCACCCCTCCACTTT. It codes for CASSLTGTGGSDSPLHF.